A single sample gave rise to the 2 T cell receptor beta chains below, sequenced in a study of CD8+ T cells in alopecia areata. Extraction and reverse transcription of RNA yielded cDNA as the sequencing template. The method was immunoSEQ multiplex PCR; TCRdb's version includes in-frame clones alone and lacks a portion of them. The sample contains 3,000 or so clones, none occurring once; around 49% lies in the top ten. Sequences were obtained from lesional skin. Receptors were obtained from a C3H/HeJ mouse with alopecia areata. For the strain, the MHC haplotype given is H2-k.

There are many counts of this clone. Translating the DNA gives a protein that differs from the TCRdb entry at residue 11; the protein shown here is that DNA translation. Genes and germline are mouse. The read gets to within 3 residues of the CDR3 end, and the germline J gene fills in the rest. This chain links TRBV1 with TRBJ1-3, with TRBD1 matching over 9 bases. Germline V gene data show CDR1 as NSQYPW and CDR2 as LRSPGD (reference sequence). The CDR3 contains 14 residues. CDR3 residues: CTCSADPGQGTLYF. CDR3 DNA (partial): TGCACCTGCAGTGCAGATCCGGGACAGGGTACG. Combining the CDR3 with reference TRBV1 and TRBJ1-3 gives the whole variable domain VTLLEQNPRWRLVPRGQAVNLRCILKNSQYPWMSWYQQDLQKQLQWLFTLRSPGDKEVKSLPGADYLATRVTDTELRLQVANMSQGRTLYCTCSADPGQGTLYFGEGSRLIVV.

This clone was picked up many times. Gene names and germline refer to mouse. The CDR3 extends 4 residues past the end of the read, so its final part is completed from the germline J gene. J is TRBJ2-7 and V is TRBV13-3; 12 bases line up with TRBD2. J was trimmed by 3 bases and V by 3 bases; bases with no gene match: 1. The CDR3 is 14 residues long. Germline V gives CDR1 NNHDY, CDR2 SYVADS. The covered CDR3 bases are TGTGCCAGCAGTGGACTGGGGGGGCGCTAT. It translates to CASSGLGGRY. The full-length CDR3 reads as CASSGLGGRYEQYF.